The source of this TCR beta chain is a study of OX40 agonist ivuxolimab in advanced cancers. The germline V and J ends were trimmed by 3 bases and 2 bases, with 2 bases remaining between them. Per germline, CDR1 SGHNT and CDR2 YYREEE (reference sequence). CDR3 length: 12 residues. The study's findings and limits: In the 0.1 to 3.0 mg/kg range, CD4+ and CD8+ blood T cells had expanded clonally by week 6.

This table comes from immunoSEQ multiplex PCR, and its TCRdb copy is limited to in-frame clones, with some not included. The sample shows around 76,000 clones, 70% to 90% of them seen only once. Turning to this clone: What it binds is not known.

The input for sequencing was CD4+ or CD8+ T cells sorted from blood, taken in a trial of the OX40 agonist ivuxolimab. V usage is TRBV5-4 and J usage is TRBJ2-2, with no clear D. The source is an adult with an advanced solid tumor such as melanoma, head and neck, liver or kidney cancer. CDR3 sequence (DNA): TGTGCCAGCAGCTATAACACCGGGGAGCTGTTTTTT. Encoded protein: CASSYNTGELFF.